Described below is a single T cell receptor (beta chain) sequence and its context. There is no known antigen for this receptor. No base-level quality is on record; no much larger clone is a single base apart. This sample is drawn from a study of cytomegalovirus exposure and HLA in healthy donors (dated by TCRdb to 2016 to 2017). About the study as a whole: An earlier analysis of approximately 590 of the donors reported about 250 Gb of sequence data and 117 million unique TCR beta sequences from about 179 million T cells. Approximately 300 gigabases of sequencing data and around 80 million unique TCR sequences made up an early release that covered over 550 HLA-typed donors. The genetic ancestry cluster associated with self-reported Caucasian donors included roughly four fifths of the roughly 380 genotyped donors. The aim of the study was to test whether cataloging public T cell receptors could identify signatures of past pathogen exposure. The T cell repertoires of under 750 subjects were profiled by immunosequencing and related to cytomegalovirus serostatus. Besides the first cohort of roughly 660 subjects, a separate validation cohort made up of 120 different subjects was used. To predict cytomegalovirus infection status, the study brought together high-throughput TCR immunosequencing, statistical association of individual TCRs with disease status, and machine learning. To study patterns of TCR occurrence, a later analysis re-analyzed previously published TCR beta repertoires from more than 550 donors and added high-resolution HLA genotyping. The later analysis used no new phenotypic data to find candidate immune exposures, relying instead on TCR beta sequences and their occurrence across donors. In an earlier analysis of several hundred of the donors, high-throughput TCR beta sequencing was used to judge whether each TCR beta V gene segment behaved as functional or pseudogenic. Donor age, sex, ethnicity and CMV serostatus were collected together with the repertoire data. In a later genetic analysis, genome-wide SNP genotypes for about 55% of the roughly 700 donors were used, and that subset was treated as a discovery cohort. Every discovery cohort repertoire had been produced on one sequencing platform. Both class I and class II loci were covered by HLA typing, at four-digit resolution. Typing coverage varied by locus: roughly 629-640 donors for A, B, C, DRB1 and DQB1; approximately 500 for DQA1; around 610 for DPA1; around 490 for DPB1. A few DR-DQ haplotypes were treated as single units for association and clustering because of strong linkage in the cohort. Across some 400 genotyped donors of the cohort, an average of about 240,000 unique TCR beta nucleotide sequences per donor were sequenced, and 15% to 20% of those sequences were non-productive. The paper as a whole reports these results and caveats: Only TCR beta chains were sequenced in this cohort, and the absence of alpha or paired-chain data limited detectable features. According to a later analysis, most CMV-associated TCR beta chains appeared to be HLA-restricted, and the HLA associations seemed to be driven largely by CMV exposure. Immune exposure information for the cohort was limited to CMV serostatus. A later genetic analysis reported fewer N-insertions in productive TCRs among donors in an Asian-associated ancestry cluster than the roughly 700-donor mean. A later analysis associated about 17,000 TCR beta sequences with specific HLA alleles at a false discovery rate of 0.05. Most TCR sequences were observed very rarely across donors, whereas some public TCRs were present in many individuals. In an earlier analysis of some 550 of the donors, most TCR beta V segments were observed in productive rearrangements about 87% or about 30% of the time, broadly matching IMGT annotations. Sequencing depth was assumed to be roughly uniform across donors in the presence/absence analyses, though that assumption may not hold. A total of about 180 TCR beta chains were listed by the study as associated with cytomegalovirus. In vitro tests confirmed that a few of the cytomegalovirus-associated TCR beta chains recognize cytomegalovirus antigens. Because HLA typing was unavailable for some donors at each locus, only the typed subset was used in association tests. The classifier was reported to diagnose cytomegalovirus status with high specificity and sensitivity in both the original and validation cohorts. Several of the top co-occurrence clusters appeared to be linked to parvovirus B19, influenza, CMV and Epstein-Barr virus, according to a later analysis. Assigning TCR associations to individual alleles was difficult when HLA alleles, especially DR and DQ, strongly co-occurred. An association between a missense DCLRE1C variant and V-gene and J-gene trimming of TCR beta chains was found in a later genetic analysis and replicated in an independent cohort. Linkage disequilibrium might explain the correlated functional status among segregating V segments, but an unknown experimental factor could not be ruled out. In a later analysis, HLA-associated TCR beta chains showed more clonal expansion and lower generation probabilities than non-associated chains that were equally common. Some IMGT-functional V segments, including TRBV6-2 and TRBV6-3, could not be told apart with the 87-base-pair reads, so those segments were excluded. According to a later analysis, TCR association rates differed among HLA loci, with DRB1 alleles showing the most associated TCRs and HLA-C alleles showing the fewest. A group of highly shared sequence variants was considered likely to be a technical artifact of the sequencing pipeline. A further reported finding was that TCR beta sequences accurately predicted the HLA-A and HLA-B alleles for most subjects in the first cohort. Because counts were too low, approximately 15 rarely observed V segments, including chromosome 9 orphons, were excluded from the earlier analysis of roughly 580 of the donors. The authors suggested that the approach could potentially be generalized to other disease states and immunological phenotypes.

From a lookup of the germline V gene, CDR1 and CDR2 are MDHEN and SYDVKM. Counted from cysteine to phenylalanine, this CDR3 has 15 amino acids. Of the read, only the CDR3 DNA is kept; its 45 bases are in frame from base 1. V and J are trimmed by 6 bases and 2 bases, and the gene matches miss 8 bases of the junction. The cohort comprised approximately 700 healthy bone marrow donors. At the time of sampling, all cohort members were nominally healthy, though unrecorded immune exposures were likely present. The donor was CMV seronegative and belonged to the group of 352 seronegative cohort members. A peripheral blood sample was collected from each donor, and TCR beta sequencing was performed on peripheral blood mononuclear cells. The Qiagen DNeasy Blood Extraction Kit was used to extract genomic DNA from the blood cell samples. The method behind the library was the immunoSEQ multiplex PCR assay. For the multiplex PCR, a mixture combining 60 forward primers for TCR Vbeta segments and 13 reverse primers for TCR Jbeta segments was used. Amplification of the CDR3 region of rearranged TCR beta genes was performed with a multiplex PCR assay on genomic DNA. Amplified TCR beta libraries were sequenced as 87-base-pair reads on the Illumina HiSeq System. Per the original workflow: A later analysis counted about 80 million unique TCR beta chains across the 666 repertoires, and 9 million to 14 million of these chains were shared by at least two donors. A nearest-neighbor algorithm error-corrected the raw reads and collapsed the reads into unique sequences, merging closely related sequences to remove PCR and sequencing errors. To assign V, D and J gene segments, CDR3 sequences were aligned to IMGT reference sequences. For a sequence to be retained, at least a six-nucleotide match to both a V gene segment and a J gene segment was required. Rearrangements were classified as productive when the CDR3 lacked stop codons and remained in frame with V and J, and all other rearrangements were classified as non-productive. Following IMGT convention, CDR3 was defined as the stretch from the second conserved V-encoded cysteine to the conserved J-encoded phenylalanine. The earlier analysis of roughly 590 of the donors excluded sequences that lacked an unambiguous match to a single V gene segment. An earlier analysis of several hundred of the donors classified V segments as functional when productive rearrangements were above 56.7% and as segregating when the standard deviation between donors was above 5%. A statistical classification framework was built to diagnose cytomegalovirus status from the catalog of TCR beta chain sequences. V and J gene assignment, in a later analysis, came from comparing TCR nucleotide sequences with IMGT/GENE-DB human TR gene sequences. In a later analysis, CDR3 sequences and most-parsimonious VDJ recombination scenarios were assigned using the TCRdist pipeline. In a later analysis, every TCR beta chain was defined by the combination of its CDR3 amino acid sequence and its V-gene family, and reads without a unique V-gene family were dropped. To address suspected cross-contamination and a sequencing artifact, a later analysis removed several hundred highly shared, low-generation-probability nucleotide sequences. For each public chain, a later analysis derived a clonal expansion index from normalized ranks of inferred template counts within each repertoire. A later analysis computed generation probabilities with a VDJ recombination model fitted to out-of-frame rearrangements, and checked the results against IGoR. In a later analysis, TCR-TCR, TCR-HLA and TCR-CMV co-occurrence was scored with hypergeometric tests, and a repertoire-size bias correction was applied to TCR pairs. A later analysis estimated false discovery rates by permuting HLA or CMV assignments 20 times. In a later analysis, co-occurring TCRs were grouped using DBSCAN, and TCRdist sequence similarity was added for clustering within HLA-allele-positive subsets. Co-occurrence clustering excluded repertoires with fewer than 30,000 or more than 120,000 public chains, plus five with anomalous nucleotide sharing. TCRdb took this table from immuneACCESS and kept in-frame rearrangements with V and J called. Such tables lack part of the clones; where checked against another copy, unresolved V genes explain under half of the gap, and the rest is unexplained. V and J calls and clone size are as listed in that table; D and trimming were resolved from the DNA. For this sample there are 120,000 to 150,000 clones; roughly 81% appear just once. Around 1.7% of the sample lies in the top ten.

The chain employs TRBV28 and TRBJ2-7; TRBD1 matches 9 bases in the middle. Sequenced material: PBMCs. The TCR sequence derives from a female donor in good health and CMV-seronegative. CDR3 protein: CASRAGQGLAYEQYF. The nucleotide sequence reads TGTGCCAGCAGGGCCGGACAGGGGCTCGCCTACGAGCAGTACTTC.